This T cell receptor beta chain was recorded in a study of vaccination and CD4 T cells after COVID-19 (dated by TCRdb to 2021 to 2024). Context from the whole study: Convalescent patients had a positive SARS-CoV-2 result on nasal swab PCR, and of these patients, several had mild disease and one had severe disease. The convalescent cohort included six males and four females, with two Hispanic individuals, seven Caucasians, two Asians and one multiracial person. Two doses of either the Pfizer-BioNTech BNT162b2 vaccine (n=8) or the Moderna mRNA-1273 vaccine (n=2) were administered to participants. Post-COVID blood samples were collected from convalescent patients a median of roughly 100 days after diagnosis, with a range of about 30 to 161 days. Post-vaccine blood samples were obtained a median of about 72 days after the second vaccine dose, with a range of about 14 to 250 days. Overlapping spike peptide pools from SARS-CoV-2 and from the common cold coronaviruses HCoV-NL63, HCoV-OC43 and HCoV-229E were used as culture stimuli. Control cultures used a CEFX viral epitope pool as positive control, an HIV-1 Nef peptide pool as negative control, or no peptide. In nine to eleven COVID-19 convalescent patients and a few infection-naive healthy vaccine recipients, researchers compared the spike-specific CD4+ TCR repertoire from before mRNA vaccination with the repertoire from after.

Here is what the overall study found, with its caveats: The median count of SARS-CoV-2-reactive clonotypes went up from 21 after infection to more than 30 after vaccination, although the change was not significant. Nearly all vaccine-specific clones in convalescent patients (304 of 307) were mono-reactive for SARS-CoV-2 spike rather than cross-reactive with common cold coronaviruses. Among the post-vaccine SARS-CoV-2-reactive clones in convalescent patients, a median 86.3% showed up only after vaccination, which suggests vaccine-specific priming. The number of convalescent patients in the study was relatively small, and the study did not examine early timepoints following natural infection.

The CDR3 measures 16 amino acids from cysteine to phenylalanine. Left in the record is the CDR3 DNA by itself, 48 bases read in frame from the first base. CDR1 and CDR2, looked up from the germline V gene, are MNHNS and SASEGT. The V end gives up 0 bases and the J end 3 bases, leaving 1 base in the junction not matched to a gene. With regard to this clonotype: The antigen it binds to is not known. Base qualities are not recorded, but no much larger clone differs from it by a single base.

Taken with the paper, the label for treatment or condition translates to: roughly ten-day PBMC culture with coronavirus spike peptide pools or control peptides (ViraFEST assay). The study used the ViraFEST assay, which expanded antigen-specific T cells with peptide pools and then identified expanded clonotypes by TCR sequencing. The convalescent patients' positive SARS-CoV-2 PCR tests were from March to December 2020, which was before the Alpha, Beta and Delta variants emerged in the United States. Each well held 2 million to 2.5 million PBMCs cultured with around 10 ug/ml peptide pools in IMDM containing 5% human AB serum and approximately 10 IU/ml IL-2. On days 3 and 7, half of the culture medium was replaced with fresh IL-2-containing medium. Once the cells had been in culture for over 9 days, the EasySep CD4+ T cell isolation kit was used to isolate CD4+ T cells by negative selection. Ficoll-Paque Plus gradient centrifugation was used to isolate PBMCs from whole blood, and the isolated PBMCs were then either used fresh or cryopreserved at -140C. Each culture condition was generally run in triplicate wells.

Libraries were constructed by PCR. At the Johns Hopkins FTIC core, DNA from the cultured CD4+ T cells underwent TCR sequencing with the Oncomine TCR Beta short-read assay. The QIAamp micro DNA kit was used to extract genomic DNA from the cultured CD4+ T cells. Oncomine TCR Beta libraries from cultured CD4+ T cells were pooled with unique dual indexes and sequenced on an Illumina iSeq 100. In the authors' own workflow: Non-productive sequences were removed, and CDR3s that did not start with C, did not end with F or W, or were shorter than 7 amino acids were discarded. Antigen-specific clonotypes were identified with the MANAFEST web application by comparing peptide-stimulated wells with reference and other culture wells. An FDR below 0.05, an odds ratio above 5, and a productive frequency above 0.1% in at least two of three replicate wells were required for clones to be considered positive. Cross-reactive clonotypes were defined as significantly expanded in both SARS-CoV-2 spike wells and at least one common cold coronavirus spike condition. Similarity between CDR3 sequences was evaluated in R version 3.6.1 using Levenshtein distances (stringdist) and unrooted phylogenetic trees (ape). TCRdb reprocessed the public reads (quality trimming at Q25 with fastp, clone calling with MiXCR) and kept in-frame beta chains. Rows with a matching CDR3 protein are joined into one entry that keeps the most common DNA and genes. None of the V and J calls come from the authors' own analysis; TCRdb made them. This sample comprises approximately 14,000 distinct CDR3 sequences, about two fifths of them detected only once. Roughly 10% of the sample is taken by the ten largest.

The chain is made from TRBV6-1 and TRBJ2-5; TRBD2 fits 13 bases in the junction. Sequencing was carried out using CD4+ T cells from blood, cultured in vitro. The clonotype was recovered from a human donor who had recovered from COVID-19. The CDR3 here reads CASSEAGLAGEETQYF. The DNA sequence follows: TGTGCCAGCAGTGAAGCAGGACTAGCGGGAGAAGAGACCCAGTACTTC.